The present TCR beta chain was sequenced within a study of beta chain features in type 1 diabetes. Study-level information: What patients shared with healthy donors was a similar profile of age, gender and cell yields. General study findings and limits: When Type 1 diabetes patients were examined, their TCRB CDR3s proved moderately but significantly shorter in all four CD4+ subsets.

Investigators reverse transcribed all isolated RNA, so they sequenced expressed TCRB transcripts. Naive, central memory and regulatory T cell samples averaged around 3.5 million immunoSEQ reads each. Sequenced by immunoSEQ multiplex PCR; TCRdb stores in-frame clones only, minus some. This sample has hundreds of thousands of clones, with around an eighth found just once. Trimming cost V 10 bases and J 0 bases, with 16 bases left between them. The CDR3 contains 14 residues. The germline V gene encodes CDR1 MNHEY and CDR2 SVGAGI. About this clone itself: Its antigen remains unidentified.

Sampling consisted of one heparinised blood draw per donor, averaging around 100 mL. The receptor comes from a man aged 18 to 29 with type 1 diabetes. Material for sequencing was naive CD4+ T cells from blood. This rearrangement joins TRBV6-5 to TRBJ2-7; D possibly corresponds to TRBD2 (6 bases). For the CDR3, the DNA is TGTGCCACCAAACCGGGACTTAGCTCCTACGAGCAGTACTTC. Encoded protein: CATKPGLSSYEQYF.